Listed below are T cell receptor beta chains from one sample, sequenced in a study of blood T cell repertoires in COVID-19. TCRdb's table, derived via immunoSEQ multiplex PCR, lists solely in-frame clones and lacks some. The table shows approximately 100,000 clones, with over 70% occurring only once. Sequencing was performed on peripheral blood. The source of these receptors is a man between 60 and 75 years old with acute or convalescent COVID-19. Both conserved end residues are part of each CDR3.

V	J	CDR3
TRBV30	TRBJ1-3	CAWRQGLGRNTIYF
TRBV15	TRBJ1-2	CATSVDRGRYGYTF
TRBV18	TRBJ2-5	CASSPLIAGGTYQETQYF
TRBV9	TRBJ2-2	CASSATGTGVGELFF
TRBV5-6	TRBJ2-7	CASSRGLAVSYEQYF
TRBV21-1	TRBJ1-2	CASSNMTGYYGYTF
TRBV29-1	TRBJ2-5	CSVEGQVGETQYF
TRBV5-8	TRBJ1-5	CASSLGLQGNQPQHF
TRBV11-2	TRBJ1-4	CASSLGRRGINEKLFF
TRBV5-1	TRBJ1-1	CASSLGAAMNTEAFF
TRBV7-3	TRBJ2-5	CASSPNGGQETQYF
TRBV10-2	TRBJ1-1	CASSVGGTGWTEAFF
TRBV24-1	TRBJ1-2	CATSVGGQGTHYGYTF
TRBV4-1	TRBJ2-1	CASSQASGRTGEQFF
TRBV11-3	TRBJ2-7	CASASRDRGYEQYF
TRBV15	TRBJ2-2	CATSRGGQDTGELFF
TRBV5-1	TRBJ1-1	CASSGGFATEAFF
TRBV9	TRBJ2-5	CASSVWGATYGTQYF
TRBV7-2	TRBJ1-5	CASSLARTGGQPQHF
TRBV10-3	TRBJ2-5	CATNFGGGRGETQYF
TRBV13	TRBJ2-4	CASSFVDRKNIQYF
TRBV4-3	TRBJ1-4	CASSLSRSGANEKLFF
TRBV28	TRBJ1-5	CASRGQGDNQPQHF
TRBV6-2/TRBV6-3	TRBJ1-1	CASSYKGGLVDRDTEAFF
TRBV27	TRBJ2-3	CASSLLSLTSTDTQYF
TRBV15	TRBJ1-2	CATSSPYDSSSYGYTF
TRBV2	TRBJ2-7	CASSLETGTYEQYF
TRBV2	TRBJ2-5	CASSERVQGAWETQYF
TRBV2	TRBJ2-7	CASSTAYEQYF
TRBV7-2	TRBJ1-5	CASSSAGRGGQPQHF
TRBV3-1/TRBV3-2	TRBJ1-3	CASSRRTLRVAGNTIYF
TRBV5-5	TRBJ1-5	CASSLGDMNNQPQHF
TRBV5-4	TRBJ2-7	CASSLINDKAGEQYF
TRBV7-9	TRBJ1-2	CASSRQGTVFDYGYTF
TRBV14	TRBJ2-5	CASSRGLQETQYF
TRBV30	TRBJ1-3	CAWSGPSKAFSGNTIYF
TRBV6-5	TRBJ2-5	CASRVHIQETQYF
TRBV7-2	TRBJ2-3	CASSLYTGRWTDTQYF
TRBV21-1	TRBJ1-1	CASSTRQGGNTEAFF
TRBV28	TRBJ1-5	CASSDPREPQHF